A selection of T cell receptor beta chains follows, all from one sample in a study of long-term antiretroviral therapy in people with HIV. This table comes from immunoSEQ multiplex PCR, and its TCRdb copy is limited to in-frame clones, with some not included. The sample yields tens of thousands of clones, 81% seen once. Specimen: unsorted PBMCs, collected 0.1 years before starting antiretroviral therapy. The receptors were gathered from a man in his forties with HIV. CDR3s include the opening cysteine and the closing phenylalanine or tryptophan. A D gene is named only where the DNA matches it firmly. Some rows have no size entry. The others give once, few or many, or a class for an expanded clone.

clone size	CDR3 length	D gene	V gene	J gene	CDR3 protein	CDR3 DNA
NA	13	TRBD2	TRBV2	TRBJ2-1	CASRRESLNEQFF	TGTGCCAGCCGGCGGGAGTCTCTTAATGAGCAGTTCTTC
few	15	NA	TRBV4-2	TRBJ1-2	CASSQARVANYGYTF	TGTGCCAGCAGCCAAGCGAGGGTGGCTAACTATGGCTACACCTTC
NA	9	NA	TRBV29-1	TRBJ2-7	CSVVSEQYF	TGCAGCGTTGTTAGCGAGCAGTACTTC
NA	15	NA	TRBV19	TRBJ1-1	CATGGLSTMNTEAFF	TGTGCCACTGGGGGGCTATCAACCATGAACACTGAAGCTTTCTTT
few	15	NA	TRBV4-1	TRBJ1-5	CASSQDRLSNQPQHF	TGCGCCAGCAGCCAAGATCGCCTGAGCAATCAGCCCCAGCATTTT
few	16	NA	TRBV4-1	TRBJ1-5	CASSQRPWGAAQPQHF	TGCGCCAGCAGCCAAAGGCCCTGGGGGGCGGCTCAGCCCCAGCATTTT
NA	14	NA	TRBV5-5	TRBJ2-7	CASSFREENYEQYF	TGTGCCAGCAGCTTCAGGGAGGAAAATTACGAGCAGTACTTC
NA	16	TRBD2	TRBV30	TRBJ2-7	CAWSVLSGRAGNEQYF	TGTGCCTGGAGTGTCCTTAGCGGGAGGGCCGGTAACGAGCAGTACTTC
NA	13	NA	TRBV5-1	TRBJ2-7	CASSLTGRGEQYF	TGCGCCAGCAGCCTGACAGGGAGGGGCGAGCAGTACTTC
NA	15	NA	TRBV2	TRBJ2-3	CASSPQGSPTDTQYF	TGTGCCAGCAGCCCACAGGGATCCCCCACAGATACGCAGTATTTT
NA	16	TRBD1	TRBV10-2	TRBJ1-2	CASSEMLRDRGSGYTF	TGCGCCAGCAGTGAGATGCTCCGGGACAGGGGTAGCGGCTACACCTTC
NA	13	NA	TRBV2	TRBJ2-1	CASSEELSKEQFF	TGTGCCAGCAGTGAAGAGCTGAGTAAAGAGCAGTTCTTC
NA	14	NA	TRBV4-3	TRBJ2-3	CASSQDARSHTQYF	TGCGCCAGCAGCCAAGACGCCCGGTCACATACGCAGTATTTT
NA	14	NA	TRBV10-1	TRBJ2-3	CASSGAGATDTQYF	TGCGCCAGCAGTGGGGCAGGGGCGACAGATACGCAGTATTTT
NA	12	NA	TRBV2	TRBJ2-5	CASSLGRETQYF	TGTGCCAGCAGCCTGGGGCGAGAGACCCAGTACTTC
NA	15	TRBD1	TRBV7-3	TRBJ2-3	CASSKTTGSTDTQYF	TGTGCCAGCAGCAAGACGACAGGGAGCACAGATACGCAGTATTTT
NA	14	NA	TRBV7-2	TRBJ2-7	CASSLTGTRNKQYF	TGTGCCAGCAGCTTAACCGGGACAAGGAACAAGCAGTACTTC
once	16	TRBD2	TRBV25-1	TRBJ2-3	CASNPGTSGNTDTQYF	TGTGCCAGCAACCCCGGGACTAGCGGGAACACAGATACGCAGTATTTT
NA	15	NA	TRBV7-9	TRBJ2-3	CASSSGTPSTDTQYF	TGTGCCAGCAGCTCCGGGACACCTAGCACAGATACGCAGTATTTT
NA	14	NA	TRBV15	TRBJ1-5	CATSRDGSNQPQHF	TGTGCCACCAGCAGGGACGGGAGCAATCAGCCCCAGCATTTT
NA	13	TRBD1	TRBV6-1	TRBJ2-2	CASGQGVTGELFF	TGTGCCAGCGGCCAGGGGGTCACCGGGGAGCTGTTTTTT
NA	15	TRBD2	TRBV27	TRBJ2-7	CASSLTLSGSYEQYF	TGTGCCAGCAGTTTGACCTTGAGCGGGAGCTACGAGCAGTACTTC
NA	15	NA	TRBV18	TRBJ1-1	CASSQRGAGDTEAFF	TGTGCCAGCTCTCAAAGGGGGGCGGGCGACACTGAAGCTTTCTTT
NA	16	TRBD2	TRBV19	TRBJ2-3	CASSDSGGSSTDTQYF	TGTGCCAGTAGTGATAGCGGGGGGTCAAGCACAGATACGCAGTATTTT
NA	11	NA	TRBV14	TRBJ2-5	CASSRQETQYF	TGTGCCAGCAGCCGCCAAGAGACCCAGTACTTC
NA	15	NA	TRBV4-3	TRBJ2-3	CASSQVRRGPDTQYF	TGCGCCAGCAGCCAAGTCAGGCGAGGTCCGGATACGCAGTATTTT
NA	16	NA	TRBV6-1	TRBJ1-5	CASSEEWPVLNQPQHF	TGTGCCAGCAGTGAAGAGTGGCCAGTGCTCAATCAGCCCCAGCATTTT
NA	17	TRBD2	TRBV27	TRBJ2-1	CASSLAGALLFYNEQFF	TGTGCCAGCAGCCTAGCGGGAGCTCTCCTCTTCTACAATGAGCAGTTCTTC
NA	12	TRBD2	TRBV23-1	TRBJ2-7	CASSQSWGGQYF	TGCGCCAGCAGTCAATCTTGGGGGGGGCAGTACTTC
NA	12	NA	TRBV4-3	TRBJ1-1	CASSRNRERAFF	TGCGCCAGCAGCCGAAACAGGGAACGAGCTTTCTTT
NA	14	TRBD1	TRBV2	TRBJ1-5	CASQTGTGNQPQHF	TGTGCCAGCCAGACAGGGACGGGCAATCAGCCCCAGCATTTT
NA	10	NA	TRBV2	TRBJ2-5	CASSAPTQYF	TGTGCCAGCAGTGCACCGACCCAGTACTTC
NA	12	NA	TRBV11-2	TRBJ2-5	CASGSAQETQYF	TGTGCCAGCGGGTCAGCACAAGAGACCCAGTACTTC